This T cell receptor (beta chain) stems from a study of technical replicates of blood from a handful of donors. The V gene's germline CDR1 is MNHEY and CDR2 SVGAGI. This CDR3 contains 10 residues. V lost 7 bases and J 12 bases, leaving 12 bases between the germline ends. Repertoires were generated with immunoSEQ multiplex PCR, while TCRdb's copy carries only in-frame clones and drops some. The sample contains 74,000 or so clones, more than 85% of which appear only once. The sequence derives from a human donor in good health. The sample consisted of T cells isolated from PBMCs. The gene calls are TRBV6-5 and TRBJ1-1; D perhaps matches TRBD1 (5 bases). CDR3 bases: TGTGCCAGCATTTCAGGGAAAACTTTCTTT. This gives the protein CASISGKTFF.